This T cell receptor beta chain was observed in a study of cytomegalovirus exposure and HLA in healthy donors. Study-wide points: Common viral pathogens seemed to be connected with several of the most significant clusters, according to a later analysis. Analyzed later, association rates of TCRs varied across HLA loci, with DRB1 most and HLA-C fewest.

As concerns this clone: Antigen unknown.

The V gene's germline CDR1 is MNHNY and CDR2 SVGAGI (reference sequence). The CDR3 sequence is 15 residues long. V was shortened by 7 bases and J by 2 bases, with 15 bases between the two germline ends. With 60 Vbeta and 13 Jbeta primers, the PCR was carried out. Using immunoSEQ multiplex PCR, the repertoire was profiled, and TCRdb retains in-frame clones only, with some absent. The table records about 200,000 clones, 65% to 90% of them present only once. The TCR was taken from a girl aged 5 to 17 in good health and CMV-seronegative. The sample consisted of PBMCs. The chain has TRBV6-6 and TRBJ1-5; possible D gene TRBD1, 6 bases. CDR3 loop: CASTQGSDRNQPQHF. As DNA, the CDR3 is TGTGCCAGCACCCAGGGGTCCGATCGCAATCAGCCCCAGCATTTT.